The 11 T cell receptor beta chains given below trace back to one sample, sequenced in a study of chemoradiotherapy in HPV16-positive cancers. Produced via immunoSEQ multiplex PCR; TCRdb's table is partial and in-frame only. The sample yields roughly 70,000 clones, more than 70% seen once. The sample here was blood, taken from a patient who underwent chemoradiotherapy. These receptors were collected from a human donor with HPV-associated anogenital cancer.

The rearrangement uses TRBV11-2 and TRBJ2-6; D remains unclear. The length of the CDR3 is 16 residues. The germline V and J ends were trimmed by 5 bases and 1 base, with 12 bases remaining between them. CDR1 is SGHAT and CDR2 is FQNNGV in the germline V gene. Here the CDR3 reads CASSPIKWSGANVLTF. In DNA form, the CDR3 reads TGTGCCAGCAGCCCCATAAAGTGGTCTGGGGCCAACGTCCTGACTTTC. Looking up the rest from reference TRBV11-2 and TRBJ2-6 gives the full variable domain: EAGVAQSPRYKIIEKRQSVAFWCNPISGHATLYWYQQILGQGPKLLIQFQNNGVVDDSQLPKDRFSAERLKGVDSTLKIQPAKLEDSAVYLCASSPIKWSGANVLTFGAGSRLTVL.

This clone was observed a few times. The chain has TRBV10-1 and TRBJ2-1; unclear D gene. The length of the CDR3 is 15 residues. Germline V gene lookup returns CDR1 WNHNN and CDR2 SYGVQD (reference sequence). V lost 5 bases and J lost 5, with 16 bases in between. The CDR3 DNA follows: TGCGCCAGCAGTAGGTCCGGGTCCCCCGACAATGAGCAGTTCTTC. Protein sequence: CASSRSGSPDNEQFF.

J is TRBJ2-2 and V is TRBV10-3; the match to TRBD1 covers 8 bases. The CDR3 runs to 14 residues. The germline gives CDR1 ENHRY, CDR2 SYGVKD. The ends lost 11 bases at V and 2 bases at J; junction bases unmatched: 7. CDR3 amino acids: CASQGAGNTGELFF. The CDR3 bases are TGTGCCTCCCAGGGGGCGGGAAACACCGGGGAGCTGTTTTTT.

This sequence joins TRBV27 and TRBJ2-3, with D possibly matching TRBD2 (7 bases). CDR3 size: 16 residues. Trimming took 2 bases from V and 4 from J, leaving 16 bases between them. Germline V gives CDR1 MNHEY, CDR2 SMNVEV (reference sequence). This CDR3 is CASSLGGGPEADTQYF. CDR3 coding DNA: TGTGCCAGCAGTTTAGGGGGGGGCCCAGAGGCAGATACGCAGTATTTT.

This chain connects TRBV18 to TRBJ2-1; D is possibly TRBD2 (6 bases). The CDR3 is made up of 15 amino acids. Germline V CDR1 and CDR2: KGHSH, LQKENI. The germline V and J ends were trimmed by 6 bases and 9 bases, with 21 bases remaining between them. CDR3 protein: CASSTTNGGRREQFF. The CDR3 nucleotides are TGTGCCAGCTCCACGACTAACGGGGGTCGCCGTGAGCAGTTCTTC.

The chain employs TRBV6-4 and TRBJ2-3; 11 positions agree with TRBD2. This CDR3 spans 16 amino acids. CDR1 MRHNA and CDR2 SNTAGT come from the germline V gene. Germline trimming cut 3 bases from V and 3 bases from J; bases unmatched to any gene: 5. The chain's CDR3 is CASSEAVAGGTDTQYF. The CDR3 region has the DNA TGTGCCAGCAGTGAAGCGGTAGCGGGAGGGACAGATACGCAGTATTTT.

The chain joins TRBV4-1 to TRBJ2-7; 8 bases fit TRBD1. Trimming cost V 4 bases and J 5 bases; bases outside gene matches: 7. Per the germline V gene, CDR1 is MGHRA and CDR2 is YSYEKL. The CDR3 is 14 amino acids. CDR3 residues: CASSRGQGVDEQYF. CDR3 nucleotides: TGCGCCAGCAGCCGCGGACAGGGCGTCGACGAGCAGTACTTC.

The chain has TRBV5-8 and TRBJ2-7; 10 bases match TRBD1. In germline, CDR1 is SGHTS, CDR2 YDEGEE. V shed 4 bases, J shed 7 bases, and the junction held 14 bases outside the gene matches. The CDR3 is 16 residues long. CDR3 nucleotide sequence: TGTGCCAGCAGCCCTCTACCGGGACAGGGGTTTTCGGAGCAGTACTTC. It translates to CASSPLPGQGFSEQYF.

The rearrangement uses TRBV29-1 and TRBJ1-5; D not certain. Germline V lookup: CDR1 SQVTM, CDR2 ANQGSEA. There are 12 residues in the CDR3. V lost 3 bases, J lost 3 bases, and 6 bases lay in between. The CDR3 nucleotides are TGCAGCGTTGACGGGCCCAATCAGCCCCAGCATTTT. Translated, it gives CSVDGPNQPQHF.

Note on this clone: This specimen includes other DNA sequences encoding the same CDR3. This sequence joins TRBV18 and TRBJ2-1; the match to TRBD2 covers 10 bases. Germline CDR1 reads KGHSH; CDR2 reads LQKENI. The CDR3 loop spans 15 amino acids. Unmatched junction bases numbered 0, after V lost 3 bases and J lost 1 base. The CDR3 nucleotides are TGTGCCAGCTCACCGGGACTAGCGTCCTACAATGAGCAGTTCTTC. Its protein is CASSPGLASYNEQFF.

The chain combines TRBV5-4 with TRBJ2-5, with TRBD2 matching over 10 bases. The J segment lost 5 bases and the V segment lost 5 bases, leaving 9 bases of the junction unmatched. The CDR3 spans 15 residues. CDR1 and CDR2 (germline): SGHNT, YYREEE (reference sequence). The CDR3 protein is CASSPRLAGGETQYF. The CDR3 DNA is TGTGCCAGCAGTCCTAGACTAGCGGGTGGTGAGACCCAGTACTTC.